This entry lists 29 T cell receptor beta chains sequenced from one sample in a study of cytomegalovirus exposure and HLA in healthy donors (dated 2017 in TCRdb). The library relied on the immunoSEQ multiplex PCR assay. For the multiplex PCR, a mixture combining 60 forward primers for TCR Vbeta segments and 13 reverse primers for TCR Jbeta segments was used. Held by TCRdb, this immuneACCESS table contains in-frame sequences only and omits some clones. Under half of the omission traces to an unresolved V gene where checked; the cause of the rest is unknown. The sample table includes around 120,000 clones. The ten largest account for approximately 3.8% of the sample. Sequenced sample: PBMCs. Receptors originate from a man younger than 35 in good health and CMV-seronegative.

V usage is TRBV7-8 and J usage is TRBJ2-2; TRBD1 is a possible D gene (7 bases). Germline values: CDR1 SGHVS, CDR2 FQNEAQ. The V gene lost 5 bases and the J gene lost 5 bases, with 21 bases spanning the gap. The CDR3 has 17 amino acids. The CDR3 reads CASSAGQPFTLTGELFF. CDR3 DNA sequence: TGTGCCAGCAGCGCGGGACAGCCTTTCACCTTAACCGGGGAGCTGTTTTTT.

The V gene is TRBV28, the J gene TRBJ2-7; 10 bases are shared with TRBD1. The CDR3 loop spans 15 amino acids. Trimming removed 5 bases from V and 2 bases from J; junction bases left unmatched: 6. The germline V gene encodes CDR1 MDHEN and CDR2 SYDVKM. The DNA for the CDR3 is TGTGCCAGCAGTACCCGGGACAGGGGCGCCTACGAGCAGTACTTC. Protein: CASSTRDRGAYEQYF.

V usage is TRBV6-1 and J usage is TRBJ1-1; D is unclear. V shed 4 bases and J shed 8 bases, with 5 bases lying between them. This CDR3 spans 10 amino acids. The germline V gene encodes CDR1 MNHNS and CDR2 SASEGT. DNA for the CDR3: TGTGCCAGCAGTGGAGGGGAAGCTTTCTTT. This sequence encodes CASSGGEAFF.

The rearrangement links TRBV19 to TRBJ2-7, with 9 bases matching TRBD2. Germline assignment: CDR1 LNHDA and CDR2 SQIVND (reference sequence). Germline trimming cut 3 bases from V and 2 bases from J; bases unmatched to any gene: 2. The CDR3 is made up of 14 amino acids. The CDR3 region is CASSISGGTYEQYF. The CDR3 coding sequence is TGTGCCAGTAGTATCAGCGGGGGGACCTACGAGCAGTACTTC.

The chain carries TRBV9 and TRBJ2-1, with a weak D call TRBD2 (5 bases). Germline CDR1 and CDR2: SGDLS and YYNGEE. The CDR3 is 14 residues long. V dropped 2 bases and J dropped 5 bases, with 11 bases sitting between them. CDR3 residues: CASSVEDNNNEQFF. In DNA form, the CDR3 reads TGTGCCAGCAGCGTGGAGGATAATAACAATGAGCAGTTCTTC.

DNA for the CDR3: TGTGCCAGCAGGGGGACTAGCCGTGCCGGGGAGCTGTTTTTT. Amino acids: CASRGTSRAGELFF. The chain joins TRBV6-5 to TRBJ2-2, with 9 bases that match TRBD2. The CDR3 covers 14 residues. Germline loops: CDR1 MNHEY, CDR2 SVGAGI. After removal of 6 bases from V and 6 bases from J, the junction contained 5 bases not matched to a gene.

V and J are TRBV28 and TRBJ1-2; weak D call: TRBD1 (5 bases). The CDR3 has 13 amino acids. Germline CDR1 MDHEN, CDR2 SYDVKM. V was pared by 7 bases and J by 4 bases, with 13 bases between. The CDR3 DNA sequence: TGTGCCAGCAACAAAGGGGATGGCTATGGCTACACCTTC. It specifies CASNKGDGYGYTF.

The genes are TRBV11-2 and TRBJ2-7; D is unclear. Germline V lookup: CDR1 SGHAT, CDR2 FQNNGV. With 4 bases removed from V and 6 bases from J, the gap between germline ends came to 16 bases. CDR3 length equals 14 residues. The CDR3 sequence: CASSSLRRYTEQYF. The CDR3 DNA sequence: TGTGCCAGCAGCTCCCTAAGAAGATATACCGAGCAGTACTTC. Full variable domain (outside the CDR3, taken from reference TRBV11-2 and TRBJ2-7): EAGVAQSPRYKIIEKRQSVAFWCNPISGHATLYWYQQILGQGPKLLIQFQNNGVVDDSQLPKDRFSAERLKGVDSTLKIQPAKLEDSAVYLCASSSLRRYTEQYFGPGTRLTVT.

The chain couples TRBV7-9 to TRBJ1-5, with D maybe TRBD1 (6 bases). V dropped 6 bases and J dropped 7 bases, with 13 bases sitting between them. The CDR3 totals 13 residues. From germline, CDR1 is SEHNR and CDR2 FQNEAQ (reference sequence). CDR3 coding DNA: TGTGCCAGCAGAGGGGGGGGCGGGCAGCCCCAGCATTTT. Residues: CASRGGGGQPQHF.

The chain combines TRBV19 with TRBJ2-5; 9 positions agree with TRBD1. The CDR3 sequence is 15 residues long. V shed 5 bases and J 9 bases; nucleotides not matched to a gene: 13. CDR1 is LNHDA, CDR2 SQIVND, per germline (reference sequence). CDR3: CASSLPGTGSRAQYF. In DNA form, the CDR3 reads TGTGCCAGTAGTCTTCCCGGGACAGGGTCCAGGGCCCAGTACTTC.

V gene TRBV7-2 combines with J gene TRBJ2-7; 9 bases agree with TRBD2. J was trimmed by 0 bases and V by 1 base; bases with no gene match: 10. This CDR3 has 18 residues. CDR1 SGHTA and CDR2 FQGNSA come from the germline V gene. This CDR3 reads CASSLVSPSGTSSYEQYF. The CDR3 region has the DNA TGTGCCAGCAGCTTAGTAAGCCCTAGCGGGACTTCCTCCTACGAGCAGTACTTC.

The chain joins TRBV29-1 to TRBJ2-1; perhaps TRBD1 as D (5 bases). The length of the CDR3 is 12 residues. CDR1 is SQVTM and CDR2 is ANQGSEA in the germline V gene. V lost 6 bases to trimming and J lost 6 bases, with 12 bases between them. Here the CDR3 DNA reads TGCAGCGTCCGCAGGGAAAGCAATGAGCAGTTCTTC. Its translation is CSVRRESNEQFF.

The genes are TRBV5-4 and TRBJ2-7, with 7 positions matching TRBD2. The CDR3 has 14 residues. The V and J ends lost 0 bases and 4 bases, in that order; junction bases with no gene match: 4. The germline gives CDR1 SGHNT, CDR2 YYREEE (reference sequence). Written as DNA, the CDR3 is TGTGCCAGCAGCTTGGGGCTAGCGGTTTACGAGCAGTACTTC. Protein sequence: CASSLGLAVYEQYF. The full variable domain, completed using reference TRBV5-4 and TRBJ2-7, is ETGVTQSPTHLIKTRGQQVTLRCSSQSGHNTVSWYQQALGQGPQFIFQYYREEENGRGNFPPRFSGLQFPNYSSELNVNALELDDSALYLCASSLGLAVYEQYFGPGTRLTVT.

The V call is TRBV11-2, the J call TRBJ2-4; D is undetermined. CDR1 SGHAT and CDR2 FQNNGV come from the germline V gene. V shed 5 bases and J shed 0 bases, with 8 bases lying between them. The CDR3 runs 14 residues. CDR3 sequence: CASSHQIAKNIQYF. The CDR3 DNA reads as TGTGCCAGCAGCCATCAAATAGCCAAAAACATTCAGTACTTC.

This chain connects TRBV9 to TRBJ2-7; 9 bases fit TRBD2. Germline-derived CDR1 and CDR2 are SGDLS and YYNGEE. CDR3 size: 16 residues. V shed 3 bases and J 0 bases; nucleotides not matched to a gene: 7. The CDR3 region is CASSAGKTSGSYEQYF. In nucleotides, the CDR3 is TGTGCCAGCAGCGCAGGTAAGACTAGCGGCTCCTACGAGCAGTACTTC. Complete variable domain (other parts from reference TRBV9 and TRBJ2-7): DSGVTQTPKHLITATGQRVTLRCSPRSGDLSVYWYQQSLDQGLQFLIQYYNGEERAKGNILERFSAQQFPDLHSELNLSSLELGDSALYFCASSAGKTSGSYEQYFGPGTRLTVT.

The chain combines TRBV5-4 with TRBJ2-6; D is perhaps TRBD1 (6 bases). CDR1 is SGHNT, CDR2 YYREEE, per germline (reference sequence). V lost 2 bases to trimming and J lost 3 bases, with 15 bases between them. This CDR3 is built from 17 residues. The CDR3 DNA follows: TGTGCCAGCAGCTTCGCCAGGGGCTGGGGTGGGGCCAACGTCCTGACTTTC. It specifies CASSFARGWGGANVLTF.

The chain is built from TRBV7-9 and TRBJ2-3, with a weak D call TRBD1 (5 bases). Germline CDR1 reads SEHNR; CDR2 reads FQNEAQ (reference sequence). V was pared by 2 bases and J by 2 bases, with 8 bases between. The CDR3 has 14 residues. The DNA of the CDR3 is TGTGCCAGCAGCTTAACAGGATCCACAGATACGCAGTATTTT. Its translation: CASSLTGSTDTQYF.

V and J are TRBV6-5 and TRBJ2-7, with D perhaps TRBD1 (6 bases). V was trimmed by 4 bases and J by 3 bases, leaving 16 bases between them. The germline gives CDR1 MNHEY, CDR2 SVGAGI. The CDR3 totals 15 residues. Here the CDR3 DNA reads TGTGCCAGCAGTTCCGCCACAGGGAAAGTCTACGAGCAGTACTTC. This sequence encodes CASSSATGKVYEQYF.

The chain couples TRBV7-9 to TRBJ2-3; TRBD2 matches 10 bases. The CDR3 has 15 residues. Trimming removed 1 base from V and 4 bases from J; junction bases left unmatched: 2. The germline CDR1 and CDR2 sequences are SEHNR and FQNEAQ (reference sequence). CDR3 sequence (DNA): TGTGCCAGCAGCTTAGTAGCGGGAGGACCAGATACGCAGTATTTT. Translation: CASSLVAGGPDTQYF. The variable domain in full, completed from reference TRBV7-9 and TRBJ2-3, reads DTGVSQNPRHKITKRGQNVTFRCDPISEHNRLYWYRQTLGQGPEFLTYFQNEAQLEKSRLLSDRFSAERPKGSFSTLEIQRTEQGDSAMYLCASSLVAGGPDTQYFGPGTRLTVL.

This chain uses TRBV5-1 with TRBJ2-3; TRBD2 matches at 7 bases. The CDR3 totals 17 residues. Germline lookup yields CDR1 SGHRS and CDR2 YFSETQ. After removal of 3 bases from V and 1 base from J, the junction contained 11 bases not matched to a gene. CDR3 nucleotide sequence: TGCGCCAGCAGCTGGGCTAGCGGAGGGCTGGGCACAGATACGCAGTATTTT. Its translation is CASSWASGGLGTDTQYF. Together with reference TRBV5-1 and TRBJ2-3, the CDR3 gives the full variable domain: KAGVTQTPRYLIKTRGQQVTLSCSPISGHRSVSWYQQTPGQGLQFLFEYFSETQRNKGNFPGRFSGRQFSNSRSEMNVSTLELGDSALYLCASSWASGGLGTDTQYFGPGTRLTVL.

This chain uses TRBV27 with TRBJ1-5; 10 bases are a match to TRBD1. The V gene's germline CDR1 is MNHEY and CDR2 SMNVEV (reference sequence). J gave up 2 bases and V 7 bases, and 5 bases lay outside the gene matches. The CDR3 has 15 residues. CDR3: CASKLTGGGNQPQHF. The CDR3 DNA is TGTGCCAGCAAGCTGACAGGGGGCGGCAATCAGCCCCAGCATTTT.

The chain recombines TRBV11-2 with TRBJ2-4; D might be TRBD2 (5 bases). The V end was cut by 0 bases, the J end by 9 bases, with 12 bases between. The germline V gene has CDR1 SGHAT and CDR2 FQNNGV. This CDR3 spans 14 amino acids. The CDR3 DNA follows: TGTGCCAGCAGCTTAGAATCCGGACGGGGCATTCAGTACTTC. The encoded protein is CASSLESGRGIQYF.

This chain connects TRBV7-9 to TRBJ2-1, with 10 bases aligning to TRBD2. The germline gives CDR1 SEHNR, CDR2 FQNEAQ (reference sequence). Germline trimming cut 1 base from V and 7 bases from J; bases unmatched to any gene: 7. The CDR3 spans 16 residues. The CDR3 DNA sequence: TGTGCCAGCAGCTTAGTTAGTAGCGGGAGGAGAAATGAGCAGTTCTTC. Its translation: CASSLVSSGRRNEQFF.

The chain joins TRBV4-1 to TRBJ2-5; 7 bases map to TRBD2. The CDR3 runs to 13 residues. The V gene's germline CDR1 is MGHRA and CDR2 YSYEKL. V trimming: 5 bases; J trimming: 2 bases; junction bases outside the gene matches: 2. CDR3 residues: CASSWTRQETQYF. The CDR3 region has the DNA TGCGCCAGCAGCTGGACTAGGCAAGAGACCCAGTACTTC.

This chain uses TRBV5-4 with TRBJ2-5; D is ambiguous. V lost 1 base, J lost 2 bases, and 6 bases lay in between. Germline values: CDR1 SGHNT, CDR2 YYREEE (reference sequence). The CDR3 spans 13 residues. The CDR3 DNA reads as TGTGCCAGCAGCTTGCCACATCAAGAGACCCAGTACTTC. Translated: CASSLPHQETQYF.

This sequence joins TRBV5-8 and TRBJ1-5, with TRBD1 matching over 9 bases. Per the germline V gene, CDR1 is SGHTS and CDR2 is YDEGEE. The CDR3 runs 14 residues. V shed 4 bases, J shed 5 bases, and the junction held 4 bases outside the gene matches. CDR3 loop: CASSGTGPHQPQHF. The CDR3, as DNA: TGTGCCAGCAGCGGGACAGGGCCGCATCAGCCCCAGCATTTT.

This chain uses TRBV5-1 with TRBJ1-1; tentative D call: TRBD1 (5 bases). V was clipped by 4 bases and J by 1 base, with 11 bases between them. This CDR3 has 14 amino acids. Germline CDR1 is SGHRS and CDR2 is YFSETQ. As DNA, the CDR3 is TGCGCCAGCAGCGTCCAGGGTTCGAACACTGAAGCTTTCTTT. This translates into CASSVQGSNTEAFF.

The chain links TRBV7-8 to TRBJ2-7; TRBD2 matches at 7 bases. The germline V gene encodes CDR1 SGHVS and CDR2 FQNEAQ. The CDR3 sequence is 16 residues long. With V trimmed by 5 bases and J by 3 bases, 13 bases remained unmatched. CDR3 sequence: CASSRGTAGVLYEQYF. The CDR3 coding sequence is TGTGCCAGCAGCCGGGGGACGGCGGGAGTCCTCTACGAGCAGTACTTC.

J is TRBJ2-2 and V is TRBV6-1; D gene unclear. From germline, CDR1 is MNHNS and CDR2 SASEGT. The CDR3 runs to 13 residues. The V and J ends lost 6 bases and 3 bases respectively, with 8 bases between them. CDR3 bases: TGTGCCAGCAGGAACCGGGACACCGGGGAGCTGTTTTTT. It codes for CASRNRDTGELFF.